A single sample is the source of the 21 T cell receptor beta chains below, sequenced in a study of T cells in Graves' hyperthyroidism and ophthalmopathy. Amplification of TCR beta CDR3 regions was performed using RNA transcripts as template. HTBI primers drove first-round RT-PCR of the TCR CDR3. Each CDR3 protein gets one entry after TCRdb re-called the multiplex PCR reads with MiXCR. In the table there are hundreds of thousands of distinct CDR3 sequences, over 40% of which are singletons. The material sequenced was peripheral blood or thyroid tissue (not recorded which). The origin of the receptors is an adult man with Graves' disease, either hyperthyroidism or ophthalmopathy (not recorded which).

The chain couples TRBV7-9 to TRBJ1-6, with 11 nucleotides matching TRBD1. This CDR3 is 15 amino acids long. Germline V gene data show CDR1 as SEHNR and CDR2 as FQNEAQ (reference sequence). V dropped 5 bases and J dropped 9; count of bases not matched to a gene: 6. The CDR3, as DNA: TGTGCCAGCAGCGCCGGACAGGGGGCTGCTTCACCCCTCCACTTT. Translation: CASSAGQGAASPLHF.

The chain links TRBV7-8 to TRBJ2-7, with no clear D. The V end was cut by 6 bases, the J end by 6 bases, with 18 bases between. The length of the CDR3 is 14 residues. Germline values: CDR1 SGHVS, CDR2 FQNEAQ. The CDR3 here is CASSQFLVLGEQYF. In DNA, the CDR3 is TGTGCCAGCAGTCAGTTCCTAGTATTAGGCGAGCAGTACTTC.

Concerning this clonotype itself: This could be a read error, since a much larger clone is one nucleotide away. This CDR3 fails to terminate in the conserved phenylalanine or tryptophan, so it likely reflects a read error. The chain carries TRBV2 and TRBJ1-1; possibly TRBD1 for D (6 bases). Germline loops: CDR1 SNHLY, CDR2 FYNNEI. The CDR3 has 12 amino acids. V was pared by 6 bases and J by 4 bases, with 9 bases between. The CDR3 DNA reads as TGTGCCAGCAGAGAACAGGGCACTGAAGCTTTCCTT. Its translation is CASREQGTEAFL.

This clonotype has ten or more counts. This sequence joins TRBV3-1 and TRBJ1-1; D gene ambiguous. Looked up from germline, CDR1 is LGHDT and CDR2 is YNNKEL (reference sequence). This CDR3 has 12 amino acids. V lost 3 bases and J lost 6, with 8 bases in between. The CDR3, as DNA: TGTGCCAGCAGCCAGGGTGGGGCTGAAGCTTTCTTT. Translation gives CASSQGGAEAFF.

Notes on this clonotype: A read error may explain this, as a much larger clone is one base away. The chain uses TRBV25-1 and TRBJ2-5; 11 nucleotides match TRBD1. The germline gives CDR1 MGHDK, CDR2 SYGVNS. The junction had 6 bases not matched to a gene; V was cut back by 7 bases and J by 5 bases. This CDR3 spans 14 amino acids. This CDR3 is CASTWTGGSETQYF. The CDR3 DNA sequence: TGTGCCAGCACCTGGACAGGGGGCTCTGAGACCCAGTACTTC.

The CDR3 loop is CASSEVLRAGGEQYF. Here the CDR3 DNA reads TGTGCCAGCAGTGAAGTTCTGAGGGCAGGGGGCGAGCAGTACTTC. The rearrangement joins TRBV6-1 to TRBJ2-7; 7 bases are shared with TRBD1. The V gene end was trimmed by 1 base and the J gene end by 6 bases; junction bases not matched to a gene: 9. This CDR3 has 15 amino acids. Per germline, CDR1 MNHNS and CDR2 SASEGT.

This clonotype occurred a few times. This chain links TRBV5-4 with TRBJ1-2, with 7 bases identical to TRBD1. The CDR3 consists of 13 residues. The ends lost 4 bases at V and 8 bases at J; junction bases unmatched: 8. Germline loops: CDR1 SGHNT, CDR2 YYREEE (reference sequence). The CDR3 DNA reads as TGTGCCAGCAGCCCAGACAGGGTGGCGGGCTACACCTTC. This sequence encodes CASSPDRVAGYTF.

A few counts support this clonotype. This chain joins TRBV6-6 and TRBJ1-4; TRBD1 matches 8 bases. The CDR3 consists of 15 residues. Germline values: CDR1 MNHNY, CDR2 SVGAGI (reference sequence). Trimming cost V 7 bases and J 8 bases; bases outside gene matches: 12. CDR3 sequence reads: CASTLTTGTGEKLFF. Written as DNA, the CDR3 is TGTGCCAGCACCCTAACCACCGGGACAGGAGAAAAACTGTTTTTT.

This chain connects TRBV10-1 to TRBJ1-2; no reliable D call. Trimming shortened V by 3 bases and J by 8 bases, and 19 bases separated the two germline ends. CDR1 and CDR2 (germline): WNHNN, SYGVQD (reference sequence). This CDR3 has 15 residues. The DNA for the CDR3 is TGCGCCAGCAGTGAATTAGCGACGAAAACTCGGGGCTACACCTTC. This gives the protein CASSELATKTRGYTF.

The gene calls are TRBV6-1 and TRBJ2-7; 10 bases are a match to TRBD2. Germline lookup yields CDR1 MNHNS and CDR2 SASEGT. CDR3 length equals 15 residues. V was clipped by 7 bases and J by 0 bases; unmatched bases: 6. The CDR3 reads CASTIASGSSYEQYF. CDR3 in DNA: TGTGCCAGCACAATAGCTAGCGGGAGCTCCTACGAGCAGTACTTC.

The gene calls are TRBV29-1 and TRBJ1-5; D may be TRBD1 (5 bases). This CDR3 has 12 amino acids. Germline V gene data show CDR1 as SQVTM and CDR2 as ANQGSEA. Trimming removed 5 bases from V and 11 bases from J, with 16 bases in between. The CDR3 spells CSVQAGMGAQHF. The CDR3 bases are TGCAGCGTTCAAGCGGGAATGGGGGCCCAGCATTTT.

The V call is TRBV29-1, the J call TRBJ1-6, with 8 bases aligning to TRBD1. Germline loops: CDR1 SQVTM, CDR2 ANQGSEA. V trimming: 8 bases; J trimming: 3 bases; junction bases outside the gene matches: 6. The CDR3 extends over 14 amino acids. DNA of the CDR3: TGCAGCCTGGGACAGGAGAACTATAATTCACCCCTCCACTTT. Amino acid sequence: CSLGQENYNSPLHF.

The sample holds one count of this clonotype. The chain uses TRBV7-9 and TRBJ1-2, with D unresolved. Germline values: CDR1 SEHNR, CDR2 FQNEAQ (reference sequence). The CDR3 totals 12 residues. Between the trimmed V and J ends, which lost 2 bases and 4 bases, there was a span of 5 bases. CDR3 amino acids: CASSLWSYGYTF. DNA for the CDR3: TGTGCCAGCAGCTTATGGAGCTATGGCTACACCTTC.

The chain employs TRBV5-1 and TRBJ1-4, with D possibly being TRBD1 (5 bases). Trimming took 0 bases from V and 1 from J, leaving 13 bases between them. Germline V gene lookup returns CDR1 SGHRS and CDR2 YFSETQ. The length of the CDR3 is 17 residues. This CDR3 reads CASSLGPVGGTNEKLFF. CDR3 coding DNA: TGCGCCAGCAGCTTGGGTCCCGTCGGGGGAACTAATGAAAAACTGTTTTTT.

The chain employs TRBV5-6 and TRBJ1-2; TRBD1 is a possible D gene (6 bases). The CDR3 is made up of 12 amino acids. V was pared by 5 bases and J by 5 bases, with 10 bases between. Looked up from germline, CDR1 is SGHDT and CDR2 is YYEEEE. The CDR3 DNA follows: TGTGCCAGCAGGTGGGGGGCGTATGGCTACACCTTC. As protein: CASRWGAYGYTF.

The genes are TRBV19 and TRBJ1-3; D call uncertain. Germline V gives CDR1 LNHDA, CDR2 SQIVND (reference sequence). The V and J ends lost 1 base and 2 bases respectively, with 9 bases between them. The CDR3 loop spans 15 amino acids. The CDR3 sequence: CASSIAPFAGNTIYF. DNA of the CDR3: TGTGCCAGTAGTATAGCACCATTTGCTGGAAACACCATATATTTT. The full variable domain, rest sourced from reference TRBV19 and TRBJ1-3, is DGGITQSPKYLFRKEGQNVTLSCEQNLNHDAMYWYRQDPGQGLRLIYYSQIVNDFQKGDIAEGYSVSREKKESFPLTVTSAQKNPTAFYLCASSIAPFAGNTIYFGEGSWLTVV.

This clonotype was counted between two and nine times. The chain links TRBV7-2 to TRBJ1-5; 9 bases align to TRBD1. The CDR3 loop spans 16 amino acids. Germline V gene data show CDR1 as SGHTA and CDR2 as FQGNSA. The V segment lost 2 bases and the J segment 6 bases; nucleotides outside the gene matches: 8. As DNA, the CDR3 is TGTGCCAGCAGCTTACCGGGACAGGGTGGAAGTCAGCCCCAGCATTTT. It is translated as CASSLPGQGGSQPQHF.

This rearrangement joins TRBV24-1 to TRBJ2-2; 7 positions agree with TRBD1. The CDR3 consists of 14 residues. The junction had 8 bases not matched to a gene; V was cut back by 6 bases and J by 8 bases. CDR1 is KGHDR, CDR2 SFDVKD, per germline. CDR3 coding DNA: TGTGCCACCAGTCGACGTACGGGACAGGGGGAGCTGTTTTTT. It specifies CATSRRTGQGELFF.

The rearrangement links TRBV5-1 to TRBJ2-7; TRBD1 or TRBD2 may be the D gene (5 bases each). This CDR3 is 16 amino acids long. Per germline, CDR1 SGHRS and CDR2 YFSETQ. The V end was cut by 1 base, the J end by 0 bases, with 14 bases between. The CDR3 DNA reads TGCGCCAGCAGCTTGAGCCCCCGGGGCCCCTCCTACGAGCAGTACTTC. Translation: CASSLSPRGPSYEQYF.

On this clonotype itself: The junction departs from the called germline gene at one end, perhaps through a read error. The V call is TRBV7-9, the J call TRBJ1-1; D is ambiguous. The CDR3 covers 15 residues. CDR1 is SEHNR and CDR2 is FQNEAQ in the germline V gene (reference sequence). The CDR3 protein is CASSQEVRMNTEAFF. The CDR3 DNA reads TGCGCCAGCAGCCAAGAAGTCCGGATGAACACTGAAGCTTTCTTT.

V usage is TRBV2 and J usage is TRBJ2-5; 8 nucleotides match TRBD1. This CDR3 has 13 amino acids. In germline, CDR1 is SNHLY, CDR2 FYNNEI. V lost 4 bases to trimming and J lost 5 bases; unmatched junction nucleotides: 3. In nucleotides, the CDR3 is TGTGCCAGCAGTGTGAGACAGGGGGAGACCCAGTACTTC. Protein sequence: CASSVRQGETQYF.